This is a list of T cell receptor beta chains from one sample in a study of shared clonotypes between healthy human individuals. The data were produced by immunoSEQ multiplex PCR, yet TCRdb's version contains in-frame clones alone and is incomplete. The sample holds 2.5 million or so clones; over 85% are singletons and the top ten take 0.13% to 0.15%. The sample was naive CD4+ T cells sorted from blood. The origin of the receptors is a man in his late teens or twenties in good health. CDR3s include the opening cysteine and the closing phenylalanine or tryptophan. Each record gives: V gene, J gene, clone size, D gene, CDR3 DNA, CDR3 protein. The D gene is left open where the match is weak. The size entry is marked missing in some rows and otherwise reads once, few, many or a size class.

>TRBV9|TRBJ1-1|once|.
TGTGCCAGCAGCCAGACTGAAGGGAGGGGGACTGAAGCTTTCTTT
CASSQTEGRGTEAFF
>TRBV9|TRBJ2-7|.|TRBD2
TGTGCCAGCAGCGTAGCTAGCGGAGCAGCCTACGAGCAGTACTTC
CASSVASGAAYEQYF
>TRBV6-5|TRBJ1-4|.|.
TGTGCCAGCAGTTGGGGGGGTAGGGATGAAAAACTGTTTTTT
CASSWGGRDEKLFF
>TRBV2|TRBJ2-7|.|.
TGTGCCAGCAACAGCGGTACCTACGAGCAGTACTTC
CASNSGTYEQYF
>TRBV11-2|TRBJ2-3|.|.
TGTGCCAGCAGCTTAGTTTGGACAGATACGCAGTATTTT
CASSLVWTDTQYF
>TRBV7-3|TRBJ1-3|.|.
TGTGCCAGCAGCTTAACGGGCAGGGAGGAAGACACCATATATTTT
CASSLTGREEDTIYF
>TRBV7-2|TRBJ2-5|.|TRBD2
TGTGCCAGCAGCTCCGGCAGCGGGACGGTGAAGACCCAGTACTTC
CASSSGSGTVKTQYF
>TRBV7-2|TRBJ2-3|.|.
TGTGCCAGCAGCTTAGTTGCGTCGAACACAGATACGCAGTATTTT
CASSLVASNTDTQYF
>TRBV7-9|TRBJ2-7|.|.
TGTGCCAGCAGCTTCATAACGGGCGAGCAGTACTTC
CASSFITGEQYF
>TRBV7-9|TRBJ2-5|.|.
TGTGCCAGCACCCCGCGGTACGAAGAGACCCAGTACTTC
CASTPRYEETQYF
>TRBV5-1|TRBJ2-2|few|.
TGCGCCAGCAGCTTGGGGGGAGCGAACACCGGGGAGCTGTTTTTT
CASSLGGANTGELFF
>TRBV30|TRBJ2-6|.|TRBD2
TGTGCCTGGAGCAAACGGGAGGAGCCTGGGGCCAACGTCCTGACTTTC
CAWSKREEPGANVLTF
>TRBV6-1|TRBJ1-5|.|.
TGTGCCAGCAGTGCACAGGGACGCAATCAGCCCCAGCATTTT
CASSAQGRNQPQHF
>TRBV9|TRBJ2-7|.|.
TGTGCCAGCAGCGTAGGGTATGAGAGCTCCTACGAGCAGTACTTC
CASSVGYESSYEQYF
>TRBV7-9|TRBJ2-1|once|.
TGTGCCAGCAGCCCCATGGGGGAGCAGTTCTTC
CASSPMGEQFF
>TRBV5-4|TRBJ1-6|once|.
TGTGCCAGCAGCTTGGAACATTTAAATTCACCCCTCCACTTT
CASSLEHLNSPLHF
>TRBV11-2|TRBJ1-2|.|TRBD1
TGTGCCAGCAGCTTAGACAGGGGGCCGGTAGCTAACTATGGCTACACCTTC
CASSLDRGPVANYGYTF
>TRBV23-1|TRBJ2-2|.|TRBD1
TGCGCCAGCTCCGGACAGGGCGGCACCGGGGAGCTGTTTTTT
CASSGQGGTGELFF
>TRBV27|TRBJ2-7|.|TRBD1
TGTGCCAGCAGTTCATCCGGGACAGGGGTCTACGAGCAGTACTTC
CASSSSGTGVYEQYF
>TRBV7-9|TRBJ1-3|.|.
TGTGCCAGCAGCTTAGCCGAAAACACCATATATTTT
CASSLAENTIYF
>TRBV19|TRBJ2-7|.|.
TGTGCCAGTAGCGAAATGGACGAGCAGTACTTC
CASSEMDEQYF
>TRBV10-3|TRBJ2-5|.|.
TGTGCCATCAGTGAGTCCGGGATCGGCGAGACCCAGTACTTC
CAISESGIGETQYF
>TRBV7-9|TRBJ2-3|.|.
TGTGCCAGCAGCTTAGACCCGACCCAGGGTACGCAGTATTTT
CASSLDPTQGTQYF
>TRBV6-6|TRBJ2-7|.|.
TGTGCCAGCAGTTATCACAGGAGGGAGTACTACGAGCAGTACTTC
CASSYHRREYYEQYF
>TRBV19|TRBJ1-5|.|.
TGTGCCAGCCAGGGGCGGGGCAATCAGCCCCAGCATTTT
CASQGRGNQPQHF
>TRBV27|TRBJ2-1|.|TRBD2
TGTGCCAGCAGACTAGCGGGCGTTAATGAGCAGTTCTTC
CASRLAGVNEQFF
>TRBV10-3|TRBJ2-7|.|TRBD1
TGTGCCATCAGTGATACGGACAGGCCCTCCTACGAGCAGTACTTC
CAISDTDRPSYEQYF
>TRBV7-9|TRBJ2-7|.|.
TGTGCCAGCAGCCGCACTGCCTACGAGCAGTACTTC
CASSRTAYEQYF
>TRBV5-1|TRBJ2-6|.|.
TGCGCCAGCAGCGAGGACGGCTCTGGGGCCAACGTCCTGACTTTC
CASSEDGSGANVLTF